This is a list of T cell receptor beta chains from one sample in a study of OX40 agonist ivuxolimab in advanced cancers. Using immunoSEQ multiplex PCR, the repertoire was profiled, and TCRdb retains in-frame clones only, with some absent. The sample contains 75,000 to 80,000 clones, 81% of which appear only once. The source material was CD4+ or CD8+ T cells sorted from blood, sampled in a trial of the OX40 agonist ivuxolimab. The receptors were sampled from an adult with an advanced solid tumor such as melanoma, head and neck, liver or kidney cancer. Both conserved end residues are part of each CDR3. D genes are given only for firm matches. Expanded clones get a size class; other rows say once, few or many, or leave the size out.

d_call j_call clone_size v_call cdr3_aa cdr3_nt
. TRBJ2-2 . TRBV12-2 CAQSPKDKPGLAGPGELFF TGTGCGCAATCGCCCAAAGATAAACCGGGACTAGCGGGACCCGGGGAGCTGTTTTTT
. TRBJ2-1 . TRBV7-2 CASSEGSTQVNGFF TGTGCCAGCAGCGAAGGTTCGACCCAGGTAAACGGGTTCTTC
. TRBJ2-7 . TRBV19 CASSRRAAGPYEQYF TGTGCCAGTAGCCGCCGGGCGGCGGGCCCCTACGAGCAGTACTTC
. TRBJ1-1 . TRBV19 CASRSGWTEAFF TGTGCCAGTAGATCAGGGTGGACTGAAGCTTTCTTT
. TRBJ2-1 . TRBV12-2 CASRPPFGFHNEQFF TGTGCAAGTCGCCCCCCTTTTGGGTTCCACAATGAGCAGTTCTTC
. TRBJ1-1 . TRBV18 CASSLVDRLNTEAFF TGTGCCAGCTCACTAGTCGACAGACTAAACACTGAAGCTTTCTTT
. TRBJ2-3 . TRBV5-1 CASSFLDRSTDTQYF TGCGCCAGCAGCTTCTTAGACAGGAGCACAGATACGCAGTATTTT
. TRBJ2-1 . TRBV5-1 CASSYPRVGTDNEQFF TGCGCCAGCAGCTATCCCCGAGTGGGCACGGACAATGAGCAGTTCTTC
. TRBJ1-1 . TRBV15 CATSRDRAGVSFRITEAFF TGTGCCACCAGCAGAGATCGGGCAGGGGTAAGCTTTAGGATTACTGAAGCTTTCTTT
TRBD1 TRBJ2-4 . TRBV5-6 CASSLGTGNIQYF TGTGCCAGCAGCTTAGGGACAGGGAACATTCAGTACTTC
TRBD1 TRBJ1-2 . TRBV10-3 CAISEPTGGNYGYTF TGTGCCATCAGTGAGCCGACAGGGGGCAACTATGGCTACACCTTC
TRBD2 TRBJ2-7 . TRBV15 CATSLAAGTSVYEQYF TGTGCCACCAGCCTCGCGGCCGGGACTAGCGTTTACGAGCAGTACTTC
. TRBJ2-3 . TRBV6-4 CASSPEHTGRRQYF TGTGCCAGCAGCCCTGAGCATACGGGACGGAGGCAGTATTTT
TRBD2 TRBJ2-2 . TRBV5-6 CASSNTIERGGLTGELFF TGTGCCAGCAGCAATACCATAGAGCGGGGGGGCCTCACCGGGGAGCTGTTTTTT
TRBD1 TRBJ2-7 . TRBV7-9 CASSLIGWGQGSDEQYF TGTGCCAGCAGCTTAATCGGTTGGGGACAGGGGTCCGACGAGCAGTACTTC
. TRBJ1-6 once TRBV19 CASSIWGAQGSPLHF TGTGCCAGTAGTATCTGGGGGGCGCAGGGTTCACCCCTCCACTTT
TRBD2 TRBJ2-3 . TRBV27 CASSLWITSGRKTSTDTQYF TGTGCCAGCAGTTTATGGATCACTAGCGGGAGAAAAACTAGCACAGATACGCAGTATTTT
TRBD1 TRBJ1-1 . TRBV7-3 CASSPRGDRDRTEAFF TGTGCCAGCAGCCCGCGGGGGGACAGGGATAGAACTGAAGCTTTCTTT
. TRBJ2-1 . TRBV5-6 CASSRDWGDNEQFF TGTGCCAGCAGTCGGGACTGGGGGGATAATGAGCAGTTCTTC
. TRBJ1-2 . TRBV5-4 CASSLAWGAAGGYTF TGTGCCAGCAGCTTGGCCTGGGGGGCGGCCGGTGGCTACACCTTC
TRBD2 TRBJ2-3 . TRBV19 CASSRGTSGGADTQYF TGTGCCAGTAGTCGAGGGACTAGCGGGGGGGCGGATACGCAGTATTTT
. TRBJ1-2 . TRBV7-9 CASSRYETRYGYTF TGTGCCAGCAGCCGTTACGAGACTCGGTATGGCTACACCTTC
. TRBJ1-2 few TRBV29-1 CSVEDGGGGYGYTF TGCAGCGTTGAAGATGGGGGCGGAGGCTATGGCTACACCTTC
. TRBJ2-1 . TRBV19 CASRTRGDYYNEQFF TGTGCCAGTAGAACCCGGGGAGATTATTACAATGAGCAGTTCTTC
TRBD2 TRBJ2-1 . TRBV27 CASSPGLAGGPTYNEQFF TGTGCCAGCTCCCCGGGACTAGCGGGAGGACCTACGTACAATGAGCAGTTCTTC
. TRBJ2-2 . TRBV6-6 CAGGTEKNTGELFF TGTGCCGGGGGGACAGAAAAGAACACCGGGGAGCTGTTTTTT
. TRBJ1-1 . TRBV5-1 CASSLADGGVEAFF TGCGCCAGCAGCTTGGCAGACGGGGGTGTTGAAGCTTTCTTT
. TRBJ1-5 . TRBV7-9 CASSQGGGGNQPQHF TGTGCCAGCAGCCAAGGAGGTGGCGGGAATCAGCCCCAGCATTTT
. TRBJ1-2 few TRBV5-6 CASSWGRAYGYTF TGTGCCAGCAGCTGGGGCAGGGCTTATGGCTACACCTTC
TRBD2 TRBJ2-1 . TRBV6-1 CASSFSGGDNEQFF TGTGCCAGCAGTTTTAGCGGGGGGGACAATGAGCAGTTCTTC
. TRBJ2-1 . TRBV15 CATSRSGNEQFF TGTGCCACCAGCAGGTCGGGCAATGAGCAGTTCTTC
. TRBJ1-2 once TRBV5-1 CASSSLGRASSYGYTF TGCGCCAGCAGCTCCCTAGGCAGGGCCTCCTCCTATGGCTACACCTTC
. TRBJ1-1 . TRBV7-9 CASSPKTRIGTEAFF TGTGCCAGCAGCCCAAAGACAAGGATCGGCACTGAAGCTTTCTTT
. TRBJ2-7 . TRBV6-5 CASSPGGTDSYEQYF TGTGCCAGCAGCCCGGGAGGGACAGACTCCTACGAGCAGTACTTC
. TRBJ2-1 . TRBV19 CASSKQSYNEQFF TGTGCCAGTAGTAAGCAATCCTACAATGAGCAGTTCTTC
. TRBJ1-1 . TRBV18 CASSPTSDVNTEAFF TGTGCCAGCTCACCTACATCGGACGTGAACACTGAAGCTTTCTTT
TRBD1 TRBJ1-3 . TRBV11-2 CASSPIRGSGNTIYF TGTGCCAGCAGCCCAATCAGGGGGTCTGGAAACACCATATATTTT
TRBD1 TRBJ2-6 . TRBV5-1 CASSLTGTGSSRANVLTF TGCGCCAGCAGCTTAACCGGGACAGGGAGCTCTAGGGCCAACGTCCTGACTTTC
TRBD1 TRBJ1-2 . TRBV30 CAWRGQGAGGYTF TGTGCCTGGAGGGGACAGGGGGCCGGCGGCTACACCTTC
. TRBJ1-5 . TRBV7-3 CASSEGVSNQPQHF TGTGCCAGCAGCGAAGGGGTTAGCAATCAGCCCCAGCATTTT
. TRBJ1-3 . TRBV5-4 CASSDRMAGNTVYF TGTGCCAGCAGCGACAGGATGGCTGGAAACACCGTATATTTT
TRBD1 TRBJ1-1 few TRBV14 CASSQGRTGEAFF TGTGCCAGCAGCCAAGGGCGGACAGGTGAAGCTTTCTTT
TRBD1 TRBJ1-1 once TRBV11-2 CASRPGGDTEAFF TGTGCCAGCAGACCAGGGGGAGACACTGAAGCTTTCTTT
. TRBJ2-7 . TRBV7-8 CASSSAGQSFYEQYF TGTGCCAGCAGCTCAGCCGGACAGAGCTTCTACGAGCAGTACTTC
TRBD1 TRBJ1-1 . TRBV29-1 CSVLTGLEPEAFF TGCAGCGTACTGACAGGGTTGGAGCCTGAAGCTTTCTTT
. TRBJ1-4 . TRBV7-6 CASSLRLGWATNEKLFF TGTGCCAGCAGCCTCCGCCTGGGTTGGGCAACTAATGAAAAACTGTTTTTT